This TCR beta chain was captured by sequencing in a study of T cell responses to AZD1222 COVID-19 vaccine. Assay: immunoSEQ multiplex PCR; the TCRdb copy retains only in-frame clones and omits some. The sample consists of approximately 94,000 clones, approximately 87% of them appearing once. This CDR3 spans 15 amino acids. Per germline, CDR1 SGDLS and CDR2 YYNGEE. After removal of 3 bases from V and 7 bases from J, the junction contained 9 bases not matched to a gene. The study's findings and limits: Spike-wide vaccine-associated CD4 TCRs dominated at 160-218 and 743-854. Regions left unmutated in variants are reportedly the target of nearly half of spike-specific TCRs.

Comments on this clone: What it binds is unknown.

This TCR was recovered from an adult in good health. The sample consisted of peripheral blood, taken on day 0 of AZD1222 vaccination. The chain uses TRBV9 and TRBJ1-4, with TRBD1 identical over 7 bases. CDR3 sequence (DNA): TGTGCCAGCAGCGCGGACACAGGGGCACTTGAAAAACTGTTTTTT. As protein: CASSADTGALEKLFF.